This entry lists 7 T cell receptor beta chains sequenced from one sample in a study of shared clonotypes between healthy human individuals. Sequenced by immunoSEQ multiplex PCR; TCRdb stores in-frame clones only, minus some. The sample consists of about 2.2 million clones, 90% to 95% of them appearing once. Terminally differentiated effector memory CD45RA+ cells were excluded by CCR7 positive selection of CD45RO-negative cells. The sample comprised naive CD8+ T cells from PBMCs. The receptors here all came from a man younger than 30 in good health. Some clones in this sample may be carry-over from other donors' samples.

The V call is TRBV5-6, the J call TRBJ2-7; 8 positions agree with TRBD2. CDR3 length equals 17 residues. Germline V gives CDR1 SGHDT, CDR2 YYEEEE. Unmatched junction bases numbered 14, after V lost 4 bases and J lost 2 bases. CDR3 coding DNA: TGTGCCAGCAGCCCGAGGGTTCCGGGAGGGGCCCCCTACGAGCAGTACTTC. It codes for CASSPRVPGGAPYEQYF. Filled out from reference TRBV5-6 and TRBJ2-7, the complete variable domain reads DAGVTQSPTHLIKTRGQQVTLRCSPKSGHDTVSWYQQALGQGPQFIFQYYEEEERQRGNFPDRFSGHQFPNYSSELNVNALLLGDSALYLCASSPRVPGGAPYEQYFGPGTRLTVT.

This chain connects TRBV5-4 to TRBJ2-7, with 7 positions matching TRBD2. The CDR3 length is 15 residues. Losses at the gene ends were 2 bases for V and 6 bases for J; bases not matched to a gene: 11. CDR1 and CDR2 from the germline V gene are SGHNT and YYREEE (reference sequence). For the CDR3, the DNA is TGTGCCAGCAGCTTTATCCGGGAGCCGGGGGGCGAGCAGTACTTC. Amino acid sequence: CASSFIREPGGEQYF.

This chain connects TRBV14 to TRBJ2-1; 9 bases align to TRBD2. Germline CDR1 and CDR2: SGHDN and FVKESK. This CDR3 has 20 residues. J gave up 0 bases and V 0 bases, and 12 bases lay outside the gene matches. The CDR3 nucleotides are TGTGCCAGCAGCCAAGATGGGCTAGCGGGACATCGGTTCTCCTACAATGAGCAGTTCTTC. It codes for CASSQDGLAGHRFSYNEQFF.

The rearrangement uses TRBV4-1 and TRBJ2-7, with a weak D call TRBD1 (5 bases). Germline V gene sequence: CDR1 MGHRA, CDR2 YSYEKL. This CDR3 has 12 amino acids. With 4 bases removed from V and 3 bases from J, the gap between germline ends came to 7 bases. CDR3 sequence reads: CASSRGGYEQYF. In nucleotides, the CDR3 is TGCGCCAGCAGCCGGGGCGGCTACGAGCAGTACTTC.

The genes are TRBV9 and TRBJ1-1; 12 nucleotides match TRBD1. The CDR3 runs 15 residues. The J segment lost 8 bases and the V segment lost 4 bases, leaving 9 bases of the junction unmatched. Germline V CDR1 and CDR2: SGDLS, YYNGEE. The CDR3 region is CASSPMGTGGWEAFF. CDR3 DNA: TGTGCCAGCAGCCCAATGGGGACAGGGGGCTGGGAAGCTTTCTTT. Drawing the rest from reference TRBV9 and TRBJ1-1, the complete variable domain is DSGVTQTPKHLITATGQRVTLRCSPRSGDLSVYWYQQSLDQGLQFLIQYYNGEERAKGNILERFSAQQFPDLHSELNLSSLELGDSALYFCASSPMGTGGWEAFFGQGTRLTVV.

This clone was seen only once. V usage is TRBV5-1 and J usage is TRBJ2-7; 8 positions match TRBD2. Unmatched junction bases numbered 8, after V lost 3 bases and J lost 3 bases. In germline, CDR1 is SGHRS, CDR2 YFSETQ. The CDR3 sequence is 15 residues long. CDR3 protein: CASSSFGTSIYEQYF. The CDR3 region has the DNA TGCGCCAGCAGCTCTTTCGGGACTAGTATCTACGAGCAGTACTTC.

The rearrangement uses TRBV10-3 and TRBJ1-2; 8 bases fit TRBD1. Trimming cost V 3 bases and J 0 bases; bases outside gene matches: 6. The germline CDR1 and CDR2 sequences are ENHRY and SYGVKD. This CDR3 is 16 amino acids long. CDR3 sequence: CAISEREGQANYGYTF. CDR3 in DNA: TGTGCCATCAGTGAAAGGGAGGGACAGGCTAACTATGGCTACACCTTC.